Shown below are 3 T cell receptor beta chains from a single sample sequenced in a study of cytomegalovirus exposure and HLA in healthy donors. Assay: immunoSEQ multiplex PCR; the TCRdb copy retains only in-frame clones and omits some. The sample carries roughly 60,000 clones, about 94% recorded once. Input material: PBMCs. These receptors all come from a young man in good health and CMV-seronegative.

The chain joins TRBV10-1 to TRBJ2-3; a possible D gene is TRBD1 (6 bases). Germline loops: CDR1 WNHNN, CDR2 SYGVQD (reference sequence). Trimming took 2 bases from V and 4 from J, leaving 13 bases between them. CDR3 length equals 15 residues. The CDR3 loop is CASSETTGPADTQYF. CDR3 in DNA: TGCGCCAGCAGTGAGACGACAGGTCCCGCAGATACGCAGTATTTT.

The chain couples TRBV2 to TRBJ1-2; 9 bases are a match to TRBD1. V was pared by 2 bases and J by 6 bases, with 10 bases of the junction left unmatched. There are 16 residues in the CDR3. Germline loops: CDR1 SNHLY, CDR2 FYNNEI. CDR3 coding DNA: TGTGCCAGCAGTGAACCTAACTGGACAGGGGCCGATGGCTACACCTTC. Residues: CASSEPNWTGADGYTF. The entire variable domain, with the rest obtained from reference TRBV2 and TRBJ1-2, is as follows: EPEVTQTPSHQVTQMGQEVILRCVPISNHLYFYWYRQILGQKVEFLVSFYNNEISEKSEIFDDQFSVERPDGSNFTLKIRSTKLEDSAMYFCASSEPNWTGADGYTFGSGTRLTVV.

Here the CDR3 reads CASSLRSGSPQYF. In DNA form, the CDR3 reads TGTGCCAGCAGTTTAAGGAGCGGGTCCCCGCAGTATTTT. The chain is built from TRBV28 and TRBJ2-3; possibly TRBD2 for D (6 bases). The V end was cut by 2 bases, the J end by 10 bases, with 13 bases between. CDR1 MDHEN and CDR2 SYDVKM come from the germline V gene. This CDR3 has 13 amino acids.